This TCR beta chain emerged from a study of identical twins. One entry per CDR3 protein results from TCRdb running MiXCR on the 5' RACE reads. The sample includes about 720,000 distinct CDR3 sequences, 15% to 20% seen only once; the top ten take around 14%. This clonotype was seen only a few times. Its antigen is not identified. CDR1 is SGDLS, CDR2 YYNGEE, per germline. Trimming took 2 bases from V and 4 from J; bases not matched to a gene: 6. The CDR3 is 17 amino acids. Study-wide findings and caveats: Compared with models, monozygotic twins showed more out-of-frame TCR alpha sharing.

The same data also went into a second study, on T cells expressing NK-cell markers. From that study: Most of the eight sequenced donors were HCMV-seropositive; one was seronegative. In about 6 donors, dominant NKG2C+ clonotypes were roughly 1.0-7.0% of CD8+ T cells.

This clonotype originated in a woman between 18 and 30 years old in good health. This chain connects TRBV9 to TRBJ1-4; TRBD1 matches at 12 bases. Sequenced input: PBMCs. DNA of the CDR3: TGTGCCAGCAGCGTTGGGACAGGGGGCCCTTTTAATGAAAAACTGTTTTTT. Translation gives CASSVGTGGPFNEKLFF. The whole variable domain, remainder taken from reference TRBV9 and TRBJ1-4, is DSGVTQTPKHLITATGQRVTLRCSPRSGDLSVYWYQQSLDQGLQFLIQYYNGEERAKGNILERFSAQQFPDLHSELNLSSLELGDSALYFCASSVGTGGPFNEKLFFGSGTQLSVL.